This TCR beta chain derives from a study of blood T cell repertoires in COVID-19. Produced via immunoSEQ multiplex PCR; TCRdb's table is partial and in-frame only. The sample consists of some 340,000 clones, roughly four fifths of them appearing once. The length of the CDR3 is 15 residues. Germline V gene sequence: CDR1 MNHEY, CDR2 SMNVEV (reference sequence). Between the trimmed V and J ends, which lost 5 bases and 4 bases, there was a span of 12 bases. The V and J genes are TRBV27 and TRBJ1-6, with a weak D call TRBD1 (6 bases). The specimen was PBMCs or T cells enriched from blood (not recorded which). The sequence was collected from a woman aged 45-59 years who had recovered from COVID-19. The CDR3 reads CASSKGGIYNSPLHF. CDR3 in DNA: TGTGCCAGCAGTAAAGGGGGAATTTATAATTCACCCCTCCACTTT.